A selection of T cell receptor beta chains follows, all from one sample in a study of T cell responses to AZD1222 COVID-19 vaccine. Method: immunoSEQ multiplex PCR; TCRdb's copy keeps in-frame clones and lacks some. The table records about 140,000 clones, 92% of them present only once. Sequencing used peripheral blood, obtained on day 0 of AZD1222 vaccination. These receptors were obtained from an adult in good health. Both conserved end residues are part of each CDR3. A D gene is named only where the DNA matches it firmly. Rows give clone size only sometimes, using once, few, many, or a class for an expanded clone.

>TRBJ1-5|TRBV28|.|.
TGTGCCAGCACGGAGGCGGGGGGCCGGTTGTTGCCCCAGCATTTT
CASTEAGGRLLPQHF
>TRBJ2-1|TRBV18|.|once
TGTGCCAGCTCACCGGGGGGCCCGGGCCTATCCGTGTACAATGAGCAGTTCTTC
CASSPGGPGLSVYNEQFF
>TRBJ1-2|TRBV6-5|.|.
TGTGCCAGCAGTCCGACAACTTCTAACTATGGCTACACCTTC
CASSPTTSNYGYTF
>TRBJ2-1|TRBV24-1|.|.
TGTGCCACCAGTGCCCCTCGGGCGGCGGGTGGCAATCGGCAGTTCTTC
CATSAPRAAGGNRQFF
>TRBJ2-1|TRBV5-4|TRBD2|.
TGTGCCAGCAGCCGCACCTCTCTAGCGGGAGTTTCCAATGAGCAGTTCTTC
CASSRTSLAGVSNEQFF
>TRBJ1-3|TRBV5-1|.|.
TGCGCCAGCAGCTTGTACGCAAGGACCTCTGGAAACACCATATATTTT
CASSLYARTSGNTIYF
>TRBJ1-1|TRBV12-3/TRBV12-4|.|.
TGTGCCAGCAGAAGGGTGAACACTGAAGCTTTCTTT
CASRRVNTEAFF
>TRBJ1-1|TRBV6-1|TRBD1|.
TGTGCCAGCAGTGAGAGGACAGGGGGCATGAACACTGAAGCTTTCTTT
CASSERTGGMNTEAFF
>TRBJ2-7|TRBV9|TRBD1|.
TGTGCCAGCAGCGTAGGGACAGGGTTGTTCGGGCAGTACTTC
CASSVGTGLFGQYF
>TRBJ2-7|TRBV20-1|.|.
TGCAGTGCTCCCTTAACCTACGAGCAGTACTTC
CSAPLTYEQYF
>TRBJ2-5|TRBV7-2|.|.
TGTGCCAGCAGCCTACTATCGAGGGGAGGTATGGCCCAGTACTTC
CASSLLSRGGMAQYF
>TRBJ2-1|TRBV4-3|TRBD2|.
TGCGCCAGCAGCCAAGGTCTGAGCGGGAGACTAGGGGAGCAGTTCTTC
CASSQGLSGRLGEQFF
>TRBJ1-4|TRBV19|.|.
TGTGCCAGTAACCCGGACCGTTTAGGTGAAAAACTGTTTTTT
CASNPDRLGEKLFF
>TRBJ2-5|TRBV27|TRBD1|.
TGTGCCAGCAGTTTCAATCCCTCAGACAGGGTAGGATCAGAGACCCAGTACTTC
CASSFNPSDRVGSETQYF
>TRBJ2-5|TRBV7-2|.|.
TGTGCCAGCAGCTTAATCAGGGTCGTAGAGACCCAGTACTTC
CASSLIRVVETQYF